These T cell receptor beta chains were read from a single sample in a study of CD8 T cells in ankylosing spondylitis. In TCRdb, the 5' RACE reads were re-called with MiXCR into one record per CDR3 protein. The sample includes around 250,000 distinct CDR3 sequences, about 10% seen only once; the top ten take under 8%. The sequencing sample was made of blood, either unsorted or a sorted T cell fraction (not recorded which). The receptors here all came from a male donor with ankylosing spondylitis or in good health (not recorded which). Both conserved end residues are part of each CDR3. Fields, in order: D gene, V gene, clone size, J gene, CDR3 protein, CDR3 DNA. The D gene is left open where the match is weak. Size is omitted from some rows. Given values are once, few, many or a class for expanded clones.

d_call: TRBD1
v_call: TRBV9
clone_size: many
j_call: TRBJ2-2
cdr3_aa: CASSAPRQGADTGELFF
cdr3_nt: TGTGCCAGCAGCGCTCCTAGACAGGGGGCTGACACCGGGGAGCTGTTTTTT

d_call: NA
v_call: TRBV18
clone_size: many
j_call: TRBJ2-1
cdr3_aa: CASSKNPGTVNEQFF
cdr3_nt: TGTGCCAGCTCGAAAAATCCCGGGACTGTCAATGAGCAGTTCTTC

d_call: TRBD2
v_call: TRBV15
clone_size: many
j_call: TRBJ2-1
cdr3_aa: CATSRDLSGGYNEQFF
cdr3_nt: TGTGCCACCAGCAGAGATCTGAGCGGGGGGTACAATGAGCAGTTCTTC

d_call: TRBD1
v_call: TRBV15
clone_size: many
j_call: TRBJ2-7
cdr3_aa: CATSRDGMTGKYEQYF
cdr3_nt: TGTGCCACCAGCAGAGATGGGATGACAGGGAAATACGAGCAGTACTTC

d_call: NA
v_call: TRBV12-5
clone_size: few
j_call: TRBJ1-5
cdr3_aa: CATGFGSGRSNQPQHF
cdr3_nt: TGTGCTACCGGTTTCGGTTCAGGGAGGAGCAATCAGCCCCAGCATTTT

d_call: NA
v_call: TRBV5-1
clone_size: NA
j_call: TRBJ2-7
cdr3_aa: CASSLAPELGEQYF
cdr3_nt: TGCGCCAGCAGCTTGGCCCCGGAGTTGGGCGAGCAGTACTTC

d_call: TRBD2
v_call: TRBV9
clone_size: many
j_call: TRBJ2-2
cdr3_aa: CASSVFSLAETGELFF
cdr3_nt: TGTGCCAGCAGCGTTTTCTCCCTAGCGGAAACCGGGGAGCTGTTTTTT

d_call: NA
v_call: TRBV10-3
clone_size: NA
j_call: TRBJ1-1
cdr3_aa: CAISRDTEAFF
cdr3_nt: TGTGCCATCAGTCGGGACACTGAAGCTTTCTTT

d_call: TRBD1
v_call: TRBV9
clone_size: many
j_call: TRBJ2-1
cdr3_aa: CASSVVDRAHEQFF
cdr3_nt: TGTGCCAGCAGCGTAGTGGACAGGGCCCATGAGCAGTTCTTC

d_call: NA
v_call: TRBV5-1
clone_size: NA
j_call: TRBJ2-2
cdr3_aa: CANSLDPNTGELFF
cdr3_nt: TGCGCCAACAGCTTGGATCCGAACACCGGGGAGCTGTTTTTT

d_call: NA
v_call: TRBV11-2
clone_size: few
j_call: TRBJ2-5
cdr3_aa: CASSPDRQETQYF
cdr3_nt: TGTGCCAGCAGCCCCGACAGGCAAGAGACCCAGTACTTC

d_call: TRBD1
v_call: TRBV3-1
clone_size: many
j_call: TRBJ1-2
cdr3_aa: CASSQKAGGNGYTF
cdr3_nt: TGTGCCAGCAGCCAAAAGGCAGGGGGAAACGGCTACACCTTC

d_call: NA
v_call: TRBV10-3
clone_size: NA
j_call: TRBJ2-5
cdr3_aa: CAITEKGEETQYF
cdr3_nt: TGTGCCATCACTGAGAAGGGGGAGGAGACCCAGTACTTC

d_call: TRBD1
v_call: TRBV12-3/TRBV12-4
clone_size: many
j_call: TRBJ2-7
cdr3_aa: CASNGQGWSGEQYF
cdr3_nt: TGTGCCAGCAATGGACAGGGGTGGAGCGGTGAGCAGTACTTC

d_call: NA
v_call: TRBV12-3/TRBV12-4
clone_size: many
j_call: TRBJ1-5
cdr3_aa: CASSFRTAPGQPQHF
cdr3_nt: TGTGCCAGCAGTTTCAGGACAGCTCCAGGGCAGCCCCAGCATTTT

d_call: TRBD1
v_call: TRBV29-1
clone_size: NA
j_call: TRBJ2-5
cdr3_aa: CSAKGTGKETQYF
cdr3_nt: TGCAGCGCCAAGGGGACAGGGAAAGAGACCCAGTACTTC

d_call: NA
v_call: TRBV28
clone_size: NA
j_call: TRBJ2-7
cdr3_aa: CASSGTSRQVNSYEQYF
cdr3_nt: TGTGCCAGCAGTGGGACCTCGCGACAGGTTAATTCCTACGAGCAGTACTTC

d_call: NA
v_call: TRBV12-3/TRBV12-4
clone_size: many
j_call: TRBJ2-1
cdr3_aa: CASSFGTEHNEQFF
cdr3_nt: TGTGCCAGCAGTTTCGGAACTGAGCACAATGAGCAGTTCTTC

d_call: NA
v_call: TRBV24-1
clone_size: many
j_call: TRBJ2-2
cdr3_aa: CATSDRLYGELFF
cdr3_nt: TGTGCCACCAGTGACCGGCTATACGGGGAGCTGTTTTTT

d_call: TRBD2
v_call: TRBV6-1
clone_size: many
j_call: TRBJ2-1
cdr3_aa: CANGRAIVPNEQFF
cdr3_nt: TGTGCCAACGGGAGGGCCATTGTACCCAATGAGCAGTTCTTC

d_call: NA
v_call: TRBV10-2
clone_size: few
j_call: TRBJ1-6
cdr3_aa: CASRDGDNSPLHF
cdr3_nt: TGCGCCAGCCGGGACGGCGATAATTCACCCCTCCACTTT

d_call: TRBD2
v_call: TRBV7-9
clone_size: NA
j_call: TRBJ2-7
cdr3_aa: CASSLRAGTYEQYF
cdr3_nt: TGTGCCAGCAGCCTACGAGCGGGGACCTACGAGCAGTACTTC

d_call: TRBD2
v_call: TRBV5-6
clone_size: few
j_call: TRBJ2-2
cdr3_aa: CASSFSPGLSPGELFF
cdr3_nt: TGTGCCAGCAGCTTCTCACCGGGACTATCTCCCGGGGAGCTGTTTTTT

d_call: TRBD2
v_call: TRBV7-9
clone_size: few
j_call: TRBJ2-7
cdr3_aa: CASSLDLAGLYEQYF
cdr3_nt: TGTGCCAGCAGCTTAGACCTAGCGGGACTGTACGAGCAGTACTTC